Below, 6 T cell receptor beta chains from the same sample are listed, as sequenced in a study of T-cell reconstitution after alpha-beta-depleted transplantation in children. This sample's TCRbeta library carried unique molecular identifier barcodes. TCRdb redid the calling of the PCR reads with MiXCR, one entry per CDR3 protein. Here the sample spans roughly 310,000 distinct CDR3 sequences, roughly 25% being singletons. The sample here was PBMCs, mostly from graft donor cells, taken 180 days after TCRalphabeta/CD19-depleted stem cell transplant. The source is a male patient younger than 18 who had a stem cell transplant for acute lymphoblastic leukemia, so the T cells may come from the graft donor.

In DNA form, the CDR3 reads TGTGCCAGTGGACAGGGGGCGTACGAGCAGTACTTC. Encoded protein: CASGQGAYEQYF. The rearrangement uses TRBV28 and TRBJ2-7; 11 bases map to TRBD1. The junction had 2 bases not matched to a gene; V was cut back by 9 bases and J by 4 bases. The CDR3 loop spans 12 amino acids. In germline, CDR1 is MDHEN, CDR2 SYDVKM.

This chain uses TRBV5-1 with TRBJ2-7; tentatively, D is TRBD2 (6 bases). CDR3 length equals 15 residues. The germline gives CDR1 SGHRS, CDR2 YFSETQ. Trimming took off 4 bases at V and 1 base at J, with 15 bases between the two ends. In DNA form, the CDR3 reads TGCGCCAGCAGCCCCCGACGGGAGTTATCCTACGAGCAGTACTTC. Protein: CASSPRRELSYEQYF.

This chain links TRBV7-9 with TRBJ2-7; D unclear. Germline V gives CDR1 SEHNR, CDR2 FQNEAQ (reference sequence). Trimming took off 1 base at V and 3 bases at J, with 16 bases between the two ends. The CDR3 is 16 residues long. CDR3 sequence: CASSLGAVSVLYEQYF. The CDR3 bases are TGTGCCAGCAGCTTAGGCGCGGTTTCTGTCCTCTACGAGCAGTACTTC.

This clonotype was observed a few times. The chain uses TRBV5-1 and TRBJ2-3, with D possibly matching TRBD2 (6 bases). The CDR3 loop spans 14 amino acids. CDR1 is SGHRS and CDR2 is YFSETQ in the germline V gene. Trimming removed 5 bases from V and 0 bases from J, with 10 bases in between. CDR3 in DNA: TGCGCCAGCAGTCCCGGGACTAGCACAGATACGCAGTATTTT. Translated, it gives CASSPGTSTDTQYF.

This chain joins TRBV14 and TRBJ2-1; D may be TRBD2 (6 bases). Trimming stripped 8 bases from V and 5 bases from J, with 16 bases between. The CDR3 is 14 residues long. Looked up from germline, CDR1 is SGHDN and CDR2 is FVKESK. The CDR3 DNA reads as TGTGCCAGCGACGAAGGCGGGGTTGACAATGAGCAGTTCTTC. Its protein product is CASDEGGVDNEQFF.

In this sample, this clonotype turned up a few times. V is TRBV20-1 and J is TRBJ1-4, with unresolved D. The CDR3 contains 13 residues. Deletions cut 2 bases from V and 5 bases from J, with 9 bases between. Per the germline V gene, CDR1 is DFQATT and CDR2 is SNEGSKA (reference sequence). The CDR3 region is CSARSFQNEKLFF. CDR3 nucleotides: TGCAGTGCTAGATCTTTTCAGAATGAAAAACTGTTTTTT.